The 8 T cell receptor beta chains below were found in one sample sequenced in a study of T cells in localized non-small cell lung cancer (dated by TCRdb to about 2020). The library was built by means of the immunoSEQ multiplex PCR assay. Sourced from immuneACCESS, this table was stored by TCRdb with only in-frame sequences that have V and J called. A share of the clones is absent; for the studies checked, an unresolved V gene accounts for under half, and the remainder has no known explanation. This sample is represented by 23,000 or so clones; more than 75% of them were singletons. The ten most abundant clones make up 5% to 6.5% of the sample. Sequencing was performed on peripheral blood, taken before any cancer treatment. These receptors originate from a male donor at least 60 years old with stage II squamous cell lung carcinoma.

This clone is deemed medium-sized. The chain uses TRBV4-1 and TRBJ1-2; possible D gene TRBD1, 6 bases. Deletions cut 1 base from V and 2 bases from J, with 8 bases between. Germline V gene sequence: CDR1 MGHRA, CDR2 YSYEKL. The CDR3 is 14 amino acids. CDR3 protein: CASSQAGQNYGYTF. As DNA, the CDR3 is TGCGCCAGCAGCCAAGCGGGACAAAACTATGGCTACACCTTC.

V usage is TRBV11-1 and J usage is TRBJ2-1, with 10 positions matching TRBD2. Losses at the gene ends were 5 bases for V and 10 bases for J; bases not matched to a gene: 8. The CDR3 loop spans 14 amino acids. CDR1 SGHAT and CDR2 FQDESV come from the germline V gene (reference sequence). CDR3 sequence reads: CASSRSGGAGEQFF. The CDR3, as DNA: TGTGCCAGCAGCCGGAGCGGGGGGGCCGGGGAGCAGTTCTTC.

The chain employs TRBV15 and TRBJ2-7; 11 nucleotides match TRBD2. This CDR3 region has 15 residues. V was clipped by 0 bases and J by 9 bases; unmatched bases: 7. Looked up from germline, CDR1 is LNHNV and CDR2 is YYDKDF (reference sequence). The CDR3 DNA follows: TGTGCCACCAGCAGAGATTTAGCGGGAGGGCCGGGGCAGTACTTC. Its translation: CATSRDLAGGPGQYF.

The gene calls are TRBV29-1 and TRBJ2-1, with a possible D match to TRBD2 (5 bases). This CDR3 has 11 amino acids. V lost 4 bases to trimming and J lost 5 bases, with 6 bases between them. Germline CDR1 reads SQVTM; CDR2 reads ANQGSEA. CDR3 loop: CSVAGNNEQFF. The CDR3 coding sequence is TGCAGCGTTGCCGGGAACAATGAGCAGTTCTTC.

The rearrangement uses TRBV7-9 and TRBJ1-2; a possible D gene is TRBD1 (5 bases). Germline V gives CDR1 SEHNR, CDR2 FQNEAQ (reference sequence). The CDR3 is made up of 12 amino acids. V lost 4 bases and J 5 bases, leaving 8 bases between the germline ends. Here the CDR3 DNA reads TGTGCCAGCAGCTCGGACACATATGGCTACACCTTC. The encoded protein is CASSSDTYGYTF.

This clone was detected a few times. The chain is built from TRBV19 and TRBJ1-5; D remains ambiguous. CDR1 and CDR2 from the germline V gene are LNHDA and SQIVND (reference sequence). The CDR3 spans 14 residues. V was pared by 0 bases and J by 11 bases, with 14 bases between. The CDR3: CASSIEPGRGAQHF. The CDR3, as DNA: TGTGCCAGTAGTATAGAGCCGGGCCGCGGGGCCCAGCATTTT.

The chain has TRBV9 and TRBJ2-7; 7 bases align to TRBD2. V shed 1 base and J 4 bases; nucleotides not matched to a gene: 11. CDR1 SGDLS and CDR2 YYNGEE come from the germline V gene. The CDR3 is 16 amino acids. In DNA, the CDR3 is TGTGCCAGCAGCGTAAGACCGGCGGGGGACGGTTACGAGCAGTACTTC. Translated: CASSVRPAGDGYEQYF.

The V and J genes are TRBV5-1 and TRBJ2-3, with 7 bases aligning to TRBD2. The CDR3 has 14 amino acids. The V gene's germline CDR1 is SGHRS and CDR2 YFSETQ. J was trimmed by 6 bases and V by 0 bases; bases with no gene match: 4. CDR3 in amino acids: CASSLEGLVDTQYF. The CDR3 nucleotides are TGCGCCAGCAGCTTGGAAGGACTAGTCGATACGCAGTATTTT. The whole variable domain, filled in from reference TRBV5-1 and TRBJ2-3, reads KAGVTQTPRYLIKTRGQQVTLSCSPISGHRSVSWYQQTPGQGLQFLFEYFSETQRNKGNFPGRFSGRQFSNSRSEMNVSTLELGDSALYLCASSLEGLVDTQYFGPGTRLTVL.